This T cell receptor (beta chain) was sequenced for a study of T cell clonality in common variable immunodeficiency. This clone was recorded at least ten times. As yet, its antigen is unknown. The read ends 3 residues before the CDR3 terminus; that terminus is restored from the germline J gene. CVID meant reduced serum IgG, IgA and/or IgM plus specific antibody deficiency. Study-level results: What drives increased CVID clonality needs T cell subpopulation sequencing. Reportedly, TCR beta sequences from common variable immunodeficiency showed fewer deletions and N-nucleotide insertions.

Produced via immunoSEQ multiplex PCR; TCRdb's table is partial and in-frame only. The sample holds some 25,000 clones, and no clone turns up only once. Per germline, CDR1 LNHDA and CDR2 SQIVND (reference sequence). CDR3 length: 14 amino acids. V was trimmed by 6 bases and J by 5 bases, leaving 15 bases between them. The chain joins TRBV19 to TRBJ2-3; D perhaps matches TRBD2 (6 bases). The sequencing sample was made of peripheral blood mononuclear cells. This TCR derives from a human donor with common variable immunodeficiency. The CDR3: CASRYSGRVDTQYF. CDR3 bases read: TGTGCCAGTAGGTACAGCGGGCGGGTAGATACG. The full variable domain, completed using reference TRBV19 and TRBJ2-3, is DGGITQSPKYLFRKEGQNVTLSCEQNLNHDAMYWYRQDPGQGLRLIYYSQIVNDFQKGDIAEGYSVSREKKESFPLTVTSAQKNPTAFYLCASRYSGRVDTQYFGPGTRLTVL.